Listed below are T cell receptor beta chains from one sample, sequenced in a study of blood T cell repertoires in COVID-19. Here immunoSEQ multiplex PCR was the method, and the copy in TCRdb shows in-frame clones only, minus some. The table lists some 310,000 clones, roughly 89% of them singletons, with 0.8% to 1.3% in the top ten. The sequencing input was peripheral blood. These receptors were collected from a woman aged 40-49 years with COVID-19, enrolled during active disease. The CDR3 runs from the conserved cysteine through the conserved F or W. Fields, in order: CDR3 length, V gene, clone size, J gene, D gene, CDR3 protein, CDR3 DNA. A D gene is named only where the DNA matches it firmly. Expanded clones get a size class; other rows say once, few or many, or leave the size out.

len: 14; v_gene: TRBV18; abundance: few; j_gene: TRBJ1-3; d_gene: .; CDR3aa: CASSPRGSGNTIYF; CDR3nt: TGTGCCAGCTCACCGCGGGGCTCTGGAAACACCATATATTTT
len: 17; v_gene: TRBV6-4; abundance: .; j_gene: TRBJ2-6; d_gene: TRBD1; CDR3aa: CASSDGTGGSGANVLTF; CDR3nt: TGTGCCAGCAGTGACGGGACAGGGGGCTCTGGGGCCAACGTCCTGACTTTC
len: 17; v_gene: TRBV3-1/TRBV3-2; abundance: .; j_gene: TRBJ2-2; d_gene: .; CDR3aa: CASSQVGGGGYTGELFF; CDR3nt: TGTGCCAGCAGCCAAGTCGGGGGAGGAGGGTACACCGGGGAGCTGTTTTTT
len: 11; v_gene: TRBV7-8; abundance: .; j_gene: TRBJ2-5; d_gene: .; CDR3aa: CASNIEETQYF; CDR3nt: TGTGCCAGCAACATCGAAGAGACCCAGTACTTC
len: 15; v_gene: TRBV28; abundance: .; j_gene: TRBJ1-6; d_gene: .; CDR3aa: CASSRTGLGNSPLHF; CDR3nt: TGTGCCAGCAGTCGAACAGGGTTGGGAAATTCACCCCTCCACTTT
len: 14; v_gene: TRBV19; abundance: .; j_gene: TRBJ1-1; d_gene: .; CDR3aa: CASSRPTLNTEAFF; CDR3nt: TGTGCCAGTAGTAGACCGACTTTGAACACTGAAGCTTTCTTT
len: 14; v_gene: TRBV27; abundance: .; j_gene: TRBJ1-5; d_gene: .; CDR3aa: CASSSLFSNQPQHF; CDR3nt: TGTGCCAGCTCCAGTCTGTTTAGCAATCAGCCCCAGCATTTT
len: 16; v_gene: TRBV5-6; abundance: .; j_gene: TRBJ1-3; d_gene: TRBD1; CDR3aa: CASSTTGDNSGNTIYF; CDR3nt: TGTGCCAGCAGCACAACAGGGGACAACTCTGGAAACACCATATATTTT
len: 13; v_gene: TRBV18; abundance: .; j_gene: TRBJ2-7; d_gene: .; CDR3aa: CASSPTRGAGQYF; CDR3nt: TGTGCCAGCTCACCCACTAGAGGGGCGGGACAGTACTTC
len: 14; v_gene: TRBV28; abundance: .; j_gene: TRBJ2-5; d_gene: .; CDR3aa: CASSFRVPQETQYF; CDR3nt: TGTGCCAGCAGTTTTCGGGTTCCCCAAGAGACCCAGTACTTC
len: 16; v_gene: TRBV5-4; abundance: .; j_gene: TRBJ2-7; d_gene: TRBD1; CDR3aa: CASSSLNQTGGGEQYF; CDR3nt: TGTGCCAGCAGCTCCCTCAATCAGACAGGGGGAGGAGAGCAGTACTTC
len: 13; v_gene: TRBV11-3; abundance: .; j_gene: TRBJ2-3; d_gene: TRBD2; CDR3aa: CASSLGGLDTQYF; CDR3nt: TGTGCCAGCAGCTTGGGAGGGTTGGATACGCAGTATTTT
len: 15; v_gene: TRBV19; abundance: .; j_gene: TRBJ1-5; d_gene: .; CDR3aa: CASSSVPGSNQPQHF; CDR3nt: TGTGCCAGTAGTTCCGTACCGGGATCTAATCAGCCCCAGCATTTT
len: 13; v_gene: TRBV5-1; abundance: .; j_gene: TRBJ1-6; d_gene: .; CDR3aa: CASSLTGGVPLHF; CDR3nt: TGCGCCAGCAGCTTGACCGGGGGGGTGCCCCTCCACTTT
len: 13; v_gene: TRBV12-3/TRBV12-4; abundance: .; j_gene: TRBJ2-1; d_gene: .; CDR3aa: CASTVPGDNEQFF; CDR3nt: TGTGCCAGTACGGTACCGGGGGACAATGAGCAGTTCTTC
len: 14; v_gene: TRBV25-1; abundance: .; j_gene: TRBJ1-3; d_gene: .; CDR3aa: CASSRDGLGNTIYF; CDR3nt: TGTGCCAGCAGCCGGGATGGGTTAGGAAACACCATATATTTT
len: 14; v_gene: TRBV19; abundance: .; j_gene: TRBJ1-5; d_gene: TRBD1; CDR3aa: CASTETGEWQPQHF; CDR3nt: TGTGCCAGTACCGAGACAGGGGAATGGCAGCCCCAGCATTTT
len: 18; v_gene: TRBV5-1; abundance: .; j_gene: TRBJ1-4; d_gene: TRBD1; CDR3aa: CASSLRTGIGATNEKLFF; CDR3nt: TGCGCCAGCAGCCTCAGGACAGGGATCGGTGCGACTAATGAAAAACTGTTTTTT
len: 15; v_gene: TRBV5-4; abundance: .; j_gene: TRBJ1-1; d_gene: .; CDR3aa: CASSLAKDSHTEAFF; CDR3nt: TGTGCCAGCAGCTTGGCCAAGGACAGCCACACTGAAGCTTTCTTT
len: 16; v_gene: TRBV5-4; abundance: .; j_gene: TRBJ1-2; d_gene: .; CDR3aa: CASTTPRETNFYGYTF; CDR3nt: TGTGCCAGCACCACCCCCCGGGAAACAAATTTCTATGGCTACACCTTC
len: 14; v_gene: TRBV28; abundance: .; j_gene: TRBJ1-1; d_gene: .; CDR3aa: CASSLRRIDTEAFF; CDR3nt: TGTGCCAGCAGTTTACGAAGAATAGACACTGAAGCTTTCTTT
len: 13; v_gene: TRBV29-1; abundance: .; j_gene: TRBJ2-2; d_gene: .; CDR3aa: CSVRGSNTGELFF; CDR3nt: TGCAGCGTTCGCGGCTCGAACACCGGGGAGCTGTTTTTT
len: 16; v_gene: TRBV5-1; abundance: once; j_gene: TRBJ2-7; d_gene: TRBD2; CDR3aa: CASSLATSGRLYEQYF; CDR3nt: TGCGCCAGCAGCTTGGCGACTAGCGGGAGGCTCTACGAGCAGTACTTC
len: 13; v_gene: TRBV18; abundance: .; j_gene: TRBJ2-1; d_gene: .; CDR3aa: CASSPRQVSEQFF; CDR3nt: TGTGCCAGCTCACCCAGACAGGTCAGTGAGCAGTTCTTC
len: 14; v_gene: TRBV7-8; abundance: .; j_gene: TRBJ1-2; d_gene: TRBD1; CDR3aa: CASSSLDRGPGYTF; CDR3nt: TGTGCCAGCAGCTCCCTGGACAGGGGGCCCGGCTACACCTTC
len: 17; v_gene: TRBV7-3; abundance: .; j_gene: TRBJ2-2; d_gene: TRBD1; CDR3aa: CASSSRQGSTNTGELFF; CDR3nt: TGTGCCAGCAGCTCCCGACAGGGTTCCACGAACACCGGGGAGCTGTTTTTT
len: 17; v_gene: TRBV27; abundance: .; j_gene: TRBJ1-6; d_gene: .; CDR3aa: CASSVILGSSYNSPLHF; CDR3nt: TGTGCCAGCAGCGTGATTTTAGGGAGCTCCTATAATTCACCCCTCCACTTT
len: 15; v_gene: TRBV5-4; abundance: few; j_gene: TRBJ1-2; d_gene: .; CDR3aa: CASSLTLGDSYGYTF; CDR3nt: TGTGCCAGCAGCTTGACGCTAGGGGACTCCTATGGCTACACCTTC
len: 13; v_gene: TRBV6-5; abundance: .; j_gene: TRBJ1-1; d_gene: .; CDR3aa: CAIREWGNTEAFF; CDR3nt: TGTGCCATTCGGGAGTGGGGGAACACTGAAGCTTTCTTT
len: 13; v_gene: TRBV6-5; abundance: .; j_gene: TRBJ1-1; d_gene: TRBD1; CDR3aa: CASRGTGGPWAFF; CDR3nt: TGTGCCAGCCGAGGGACAGGGGGCCCCTGGGCTTTCTTT
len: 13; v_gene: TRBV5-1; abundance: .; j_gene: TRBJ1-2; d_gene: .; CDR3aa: CASSLSSPYGYTF; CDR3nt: TGCGCCAGCAGCTTGAGCTCCCCCTATGGCTACACCTTC
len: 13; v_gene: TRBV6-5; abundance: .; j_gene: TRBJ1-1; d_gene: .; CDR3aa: CASSYSRNTEAFF; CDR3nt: TGTGCCAGCAGTTACTCGAGGAACACTGAAGCTTTCTTT
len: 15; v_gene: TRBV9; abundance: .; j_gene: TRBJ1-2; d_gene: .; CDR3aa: CASSAGQGRNYGYTF; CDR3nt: TGTGCCAGCAGCGCGGGGCAGGGGCGTAACTATGGCTACACCTTC
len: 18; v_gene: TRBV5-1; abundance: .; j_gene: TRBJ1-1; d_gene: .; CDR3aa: CASSSRGGRGYENTEAFF; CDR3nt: TGCGCCAGCAGCTCTAGGGGGGGCAGAGGATACGAGAACACTGAAGCTTTCTTT
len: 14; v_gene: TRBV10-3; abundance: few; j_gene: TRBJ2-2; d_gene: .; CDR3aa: CAISPDYSTGELFF; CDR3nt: TGTGCCATCAGTCCGGACTATAGCACCGGGGAGCTGTTTTTT
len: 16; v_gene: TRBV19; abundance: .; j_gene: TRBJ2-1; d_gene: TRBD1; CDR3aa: CASRDPGQGAADEQFF; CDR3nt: TGTGCCAGTAGGGACCCGGGACAGGGGGCGGCTGATGAGCAGTTCTTC
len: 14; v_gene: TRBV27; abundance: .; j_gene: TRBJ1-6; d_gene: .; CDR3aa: CASSLNRLNSPLHF; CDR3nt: TGTGCCAGCAGTTTAAACAGGTTGAATTCACCCCTCCACTTT
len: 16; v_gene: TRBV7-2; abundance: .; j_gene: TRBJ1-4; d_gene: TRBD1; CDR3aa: CASSQGTVATNEKLFF; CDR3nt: TGTGCCAGCAGCCAAGGGACAGTTGCAACTAATGAAAAACTGTTTTTT
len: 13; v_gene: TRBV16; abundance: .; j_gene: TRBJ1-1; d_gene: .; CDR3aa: CASSQQMNTEAFF; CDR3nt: TGTGCCAGCAGCCAACAGATGAACACTGAAGCTTTCTTT
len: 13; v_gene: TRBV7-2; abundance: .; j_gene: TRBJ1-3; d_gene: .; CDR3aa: CASEDRFGNTIYF; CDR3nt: TGTGCCAGTGAGGATCGTTTTGGAAACACCATATATTTT
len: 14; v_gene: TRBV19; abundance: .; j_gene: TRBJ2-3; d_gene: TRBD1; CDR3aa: CASLDRGSTDTQYF; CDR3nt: TGTGCCAGTTTGGACAGGGGTAGCACAGATACGCAGTATTTT
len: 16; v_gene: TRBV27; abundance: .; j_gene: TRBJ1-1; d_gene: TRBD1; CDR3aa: CASSITTGAANTEAFF; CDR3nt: TGTGCCAGCAGCATCACGACAGGGGCCGCGAACACTGAAGCTTTCTTT
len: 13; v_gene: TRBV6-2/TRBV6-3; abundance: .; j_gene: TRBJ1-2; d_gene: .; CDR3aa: CASSYGQSYGYTF; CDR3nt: TGTGCCAGCAGTTACGGACAGTCCTATGGCTACACCTTC
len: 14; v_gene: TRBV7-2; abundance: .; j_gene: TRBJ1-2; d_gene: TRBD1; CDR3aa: CASSPWTGGSGYTF; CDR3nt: TGTGCCAGCAGCCCGTGGACAGGAGGCAGTGGCTACACCTTC
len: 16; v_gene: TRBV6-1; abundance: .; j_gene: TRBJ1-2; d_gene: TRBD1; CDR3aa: CASSEVGTAANYGYTF; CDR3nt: TGTGCCAGCAGTGAAGTGGGGACAGCAGCTAACTATGGCTACACCTTC
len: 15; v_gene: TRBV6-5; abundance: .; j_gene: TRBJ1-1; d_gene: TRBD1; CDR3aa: CASRRTGRESTEAFF; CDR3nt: TGTGCCAGCAGGAGGACAGGGAGGGAGAGCACTGAAGCTTTCTTT
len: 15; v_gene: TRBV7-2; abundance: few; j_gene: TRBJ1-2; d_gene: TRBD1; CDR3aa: CASSFGTGGTYGYTF; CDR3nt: TGTGCCAGCAGCTTTGGGACAGGGGGGACTTATGGCTACACCTTC
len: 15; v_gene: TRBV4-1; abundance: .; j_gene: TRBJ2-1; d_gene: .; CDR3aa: CASSLTPVRVDEQFF; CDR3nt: TGCGCCAGCAGCCTAACCCCAGTCCGGGTCGATGAGCAGTTCTTC
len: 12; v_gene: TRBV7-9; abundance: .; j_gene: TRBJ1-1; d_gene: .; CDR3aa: CASSVGDFEAFF; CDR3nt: TGTGCCAGCAGCGTTGGGGACTTTGAAGCTTTCTTT
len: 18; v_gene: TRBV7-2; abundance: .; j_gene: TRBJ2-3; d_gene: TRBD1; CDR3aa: CASSLVATGFPGSDTQYF; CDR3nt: TGTGCCAGCAGTTTGGTTGCGACAGGGTTTCCTGGGTCGGATACGCAGTATTTT
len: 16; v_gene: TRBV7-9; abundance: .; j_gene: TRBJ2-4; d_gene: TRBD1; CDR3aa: CASAGQGLLAKNIQYF; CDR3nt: TGTGCCAGCGCGGGACAGGGGCTTCTAGCCAAAAACATTCAGTACTTC
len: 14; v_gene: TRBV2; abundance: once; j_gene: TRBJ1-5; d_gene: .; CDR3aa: CASRRRAGHQPQHF; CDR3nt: TGTGCCAGCAGGAGGAGGGCCGGCCATCAGCCCCAGCATTTT
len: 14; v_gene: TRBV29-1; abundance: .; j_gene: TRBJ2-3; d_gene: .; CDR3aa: CSVTSASSTDTQYF; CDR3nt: TGCAGCGTTACGAGCGCCTCTAGCACAGATACGCAGTATTTT
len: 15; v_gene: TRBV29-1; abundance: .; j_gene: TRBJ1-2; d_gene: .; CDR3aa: CSVEDHPGANYGYTF; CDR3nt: TGCAGCGTTGAAGATCACCCAGGCGCTAACTATGGCTACACCTTC
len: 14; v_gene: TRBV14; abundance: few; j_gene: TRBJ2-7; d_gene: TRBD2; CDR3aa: CASREAGGPYEQYF; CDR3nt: TGTGCCAGCAGGGAAGCGGGAGGCCCCTACGAGCAGTACTTC
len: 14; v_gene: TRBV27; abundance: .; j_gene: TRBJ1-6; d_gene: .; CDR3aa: CASSPDRVNSPLHF; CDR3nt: TGTGCCAGCAGTCCGGACAGAGTCAATTCACCCCTCCACTTT
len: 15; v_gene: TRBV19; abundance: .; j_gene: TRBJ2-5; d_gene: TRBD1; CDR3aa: CASRDETGGRETQYF; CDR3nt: TGTGCCAGTAGGGACGAGACAGGGGGCAGGGAGACCCAGTACTTC
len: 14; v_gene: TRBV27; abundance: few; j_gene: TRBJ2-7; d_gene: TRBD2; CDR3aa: CASGELAGAVEQYF; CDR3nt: TGTGCCAGCGGAGAACTAGCGGGAGCGGTCGAGCAGTACTTC
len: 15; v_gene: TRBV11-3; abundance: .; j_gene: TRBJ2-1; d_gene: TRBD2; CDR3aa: CASSLLAGGYNEQFF; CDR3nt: TGTGCCAGCAGCCTCCTAGCGGGTGGCTACAATGAGCAGTTCTTC